This T cell receptor beta chain is from a study of shared clonotypes between healthy human individuals. General study findings and limits: Sorted-subset samples were not fully sequenced, rarefaction indicated.

CD45RO-negative, CCR7-selected cells formed the naive CD8 fraction, which excluded terminally differentiated effector memory CD45RA+ cells. Healthy HIV-negative adults without recent acute infections or vaccinations served as donors. TCRdb's copy holds only in-frame clones and misses some; the assay was immunoSEQ multiplex PCR. Of roughly 2.1 million clones listed, about 92% are singletons. Points on this clone: Its antigen is as yet unknown.

Germline values: CDR1 SGHVS, CDR2 FNYEAQ. The V and J ends lost 1 base and 3 bases respectively, with 7 bases between them. The CDR3 has 14 residues. The V and J genes are TRBV7-6 and TRBJ1-5, with D unresolved. This TCR derives from a man aged 18-30 years in good health. Some clones in this sample may be carry-over from other donors' samples. The sequenced sample consisted of naive CD8+ T cells from PBMCs. The CDR3 bases are TGTGCCAGCAGCTTAGGAGGCTTCAATCAGCCCCAGCATTTT. Residues: CASSLGGFNQPQHF.